One sample yielded the 10 T cell receptor beta chains listed below, sequenced in a study of human T cells and chemical hapten exposure. TCRdb reanalysed the RACE reads using MiXCR and keeps one entry per CDR3 protein. This sample has roughly 130,000 distinct CDR3 sequences, with about 11% found just once. Sample time point: patch test 3, about 24 weeks after DPC sensitization. Indicated treatment: therapeutic diphenylcyclopropenone sensitization with weekly scalp DPC. Sequencing used whole blood, obtained in connection with sensitization to the hapten diphenylcyclopropenone (DPC). All receptors come from a woman aged 50 to 65 with alopecia areata. Some clones in this sample may be carry-over from other donors' samples.

The rearrangement links TRBV10-3 to TRBJ1-5; 12 bases are a match to TRBD1. Looked up from germline, CDR1 is ENHRY and CDR2 is SYGVKD. The CDR3 consists of 15 residues. V gave up 10 bases and J gave up 7 bases; unmatched junction bases: 11. This chain's CDR3 is CATSGTGGPGQPQHF. DNA for the CDR3: TGTGCCACCTCCGGGACAGGGGGCCCGGGGCAGCCCCAGCATTTT.

This clonotype came up a few times. The V call is TRBV10-3, the J call TRBJ1-3, with TRBD1 as a possible D gene (5 bases). The CDR3 covers 15 residues. Per germline, CDR1 ENHRY and CDR2 SYGVKD. V lost 1 base and J 0 bases, leaving 7 bases between the germline ends. The CDR3 DNA reads as TGTGCCATCAGTGAGTTCGGGGGCTCTGGAAACACCATATATTTT. It specifies CAISEFGGSGNTIYF.

In its sample, this clonotype was seen a few times. The gene calls are TRBV29-1 and TRBJ2-2; TRBD1 agrees at 8 bases. CDR3 size: 16 residues. Germline CDR1 and CDR2: SQVTM and ANQGSEA. Trimming cost V 7 bases and J 3 bases; bases outside gene matches: 13. CDR3 DNA sequence: TGCAGCGCAATGACAGGGGCTATCGGGGACACCGGGGAGCTGTTTTTT. This encodes CSAMTGAIGDTGELFF.

This clonotype was seen a few times. CDR3: CASSMGRGNQPQHF. The CDR3 coding sequence is TGTGCCAGCAGCATGGGGAGGGGCAATCAGCCCCAGCATTTT. The chain uses TRBV6-5 and TRBJ1-5, with D hard to call. Per germline, CDR1 MNHEY and CDR2 SVGAGI. V was cut by 6 bases and J by 2 bases, with 11 bases left in between. CDR3 length: 14 residues.

The chain is built from TRBV9 and TRBJ2-5, with 10 positions matching TRBD2. Trimming at V came to 2 bases and at J to 0 bases, leaving 13 bases not matched to a gene. Germline V gene lookup returns CDR1 SGDLS and CDR2 YYNGEE. The CDR3 is made up of 19 amino acids. CDR3 region: CASSVGPLPLAGDQETQYF. In DNA form, the CDR3 reads TGTGCCAGCAGCGTCGGACCCCTTCCTCTAGCGGGGGACCAAGAGACCCAGTACTTC.

The chain employs TRBV12-3 or TRBV12-4 and TRBJ2-7; D might be TRBD1 (6 bases). The ends were cut back, 5 bases at V and 0 bases at J, with 14 bases in the middle. The CDR3 is 15 amino acids. The CDR3 protein is CASSGAGTNSYEQYF. The CDR3 bases are TGTGCCAGCAGTGGTGCCGGGACAAACTCCTACGAGCAGTACTTC.

The V gene is TRBV6-5, the J gene TRBJ1-5; TRBD1 agrees at 9 bases. The CDR3 covers 15 residues. Trimming removed 5 bases from V and 7 bases from J; junction bases left unmatched: 9. Germline lookup yields CDR1 MNHEY and CDR2 SVGAGI. The CDR3 is CASSLSQGARQPQHF. The DNA of the CDR3 is TGTGCCAGCAGTCTATCACAGGGGGCACGGCAGCCCCAGCATTTT.

The chain links TRBV7-2 to TRBJ2-3, with 7 bases identical to TRBD2. The CDR3 runs to 16 residues. Germline V gene lookup returns CDR1 SGHTA and CDR2 FQGNSA. The V and J ends lost 2 bases and 2 bases, in that order; junction bases with no gene match: 7. CDR3 residues: CASSLTRTSYTDTQYF. In DNA, the CDR3 is TGTGCCAGCAGCTTAACCAGGACTAGTTACACAGATACGCAGTATTTT.

This clonotype has more than one count but fewer than ten. This chain uses TRBV29-1 with TRBJ1-3, with D uncertain. The germline CDR1 and CDR2 sequences are SQVTM and ANQGSEA. The CDR3 runs 12 residues. The germline V and J ends were trimmed by 7 bases and 0 bases, with 7 bases remaining between them. CDR3 DNA: TGCAGCGCCCCCGACTCTGGAAACACCATATATTTT. It codes for CSAPDSGNTIYF.

The V gene is TRBV7-2, the J gene TRBJ2-2; 7 nucleotides align to TRBD1. Germline CDR1 is SGHTA and CDR2 is FQGNSA. The CDR3 has 14 amino acids. Trimming took 5 bases from V and 3 from J; bases not matched to a gene: 3. CDR3 amino acids: CASSTGVYTGELFF. The DNA for the CDR3 is TGTGCCAGCAGCACAGGGGTCTACACCGGGGAGCTGTTTTTT.